This T cell receptor (beta chain) appears in the sequencing data of a study of CD8+CD57+ T cells in acquired aplastic anemia. The study profiled TCR beta VDJ and CDR3 using genomic DNA as template. Each CDR3 protein is one row after TCRdb ran MiXCR on the reads. This repertoire shows around 150,000 distinct CDR3 sequences, 70% to 75% found once; its top ten account for approximately 48%. Trimming took 7 bases from V and 5 from J, leaving 11 bases between them. Germline V gene lookup returns CDR1 SQVTM and CDR2 ANQGSEA. This CDR3 has 11 amino acids. CD8+CD57+ cell expansion, shown by flow cytometry, had occurred in the patients selected for sequencing.

Sequenced: sorted CD4+, CD8+, or CD8+CD57+ T cells (not recorded which) from PBMCs. The V call is TRBV29-1, the J call TRBJ2-5; tentatively, D is TRBD1 (5 bases). The source is a human donor with aplastic anemia. The CDR3 DNA is TGCAGCGCTGGGGCAACGGAGACCCAGTACTTC. Translating gives CSAGATETQYF.